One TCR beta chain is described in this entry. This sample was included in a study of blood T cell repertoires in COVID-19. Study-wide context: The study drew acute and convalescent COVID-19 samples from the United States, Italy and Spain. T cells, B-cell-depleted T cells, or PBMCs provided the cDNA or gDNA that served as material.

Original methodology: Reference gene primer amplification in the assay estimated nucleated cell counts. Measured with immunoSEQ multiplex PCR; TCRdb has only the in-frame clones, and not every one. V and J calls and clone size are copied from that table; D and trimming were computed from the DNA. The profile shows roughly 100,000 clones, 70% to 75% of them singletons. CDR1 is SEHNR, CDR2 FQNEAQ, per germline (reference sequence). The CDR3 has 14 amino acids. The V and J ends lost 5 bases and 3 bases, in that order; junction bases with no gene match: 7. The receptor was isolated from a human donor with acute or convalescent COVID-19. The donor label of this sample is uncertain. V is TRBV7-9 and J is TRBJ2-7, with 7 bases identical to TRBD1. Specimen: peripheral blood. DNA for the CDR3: TGTGCCAGCAGCCCCCGGGACAGCCACTACGAGCAGTACTTC. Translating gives CASSPRDSHYEQYF.